This TCR beta chain was profiled in a study of blood T cell repertoires in COVID-19. V lost 5 bases and J 4 bases, leaving 12 bases between the germline ends. CDR1 and CDR2 from the germline V gene are SEHNR and FQNEAQ (reference sequence). This CDR3 spans 14 amino acids. The repertoire was sequenced with immunoSEQ multiplex PCR; TCRdb's copy has only in-frame clones and lacks some. The table shows around 230,000 clones, with 75% to 90% occurring only once. The TCR originated in a woman aged 60 to 75 with active or convalescent COVID-19. What was sequenced was peripheral blood. The chain is built from TRBV7-9 and TRBJ1-3; D unclear. CDR3 DNA: TGTGCCAGCAGCCCCCGGGAGAAGGGAAACACCATATATTTT. Its translation is CASSPREKGNTIYF.